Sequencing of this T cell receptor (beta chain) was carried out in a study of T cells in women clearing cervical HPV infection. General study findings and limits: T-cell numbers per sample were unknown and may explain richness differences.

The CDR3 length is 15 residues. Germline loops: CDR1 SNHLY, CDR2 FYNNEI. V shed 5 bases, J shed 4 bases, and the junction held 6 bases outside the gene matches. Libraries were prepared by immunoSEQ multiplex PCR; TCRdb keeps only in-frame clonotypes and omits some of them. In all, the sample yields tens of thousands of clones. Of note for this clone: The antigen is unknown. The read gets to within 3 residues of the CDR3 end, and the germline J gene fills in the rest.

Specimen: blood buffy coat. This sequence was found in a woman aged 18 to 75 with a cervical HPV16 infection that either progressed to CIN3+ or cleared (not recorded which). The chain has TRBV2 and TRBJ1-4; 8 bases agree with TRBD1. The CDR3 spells CASSMGQARNEKLFF. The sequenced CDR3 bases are TGTGCCAGCAGTATGGGACAGGCCCGTAATGAAAAA.